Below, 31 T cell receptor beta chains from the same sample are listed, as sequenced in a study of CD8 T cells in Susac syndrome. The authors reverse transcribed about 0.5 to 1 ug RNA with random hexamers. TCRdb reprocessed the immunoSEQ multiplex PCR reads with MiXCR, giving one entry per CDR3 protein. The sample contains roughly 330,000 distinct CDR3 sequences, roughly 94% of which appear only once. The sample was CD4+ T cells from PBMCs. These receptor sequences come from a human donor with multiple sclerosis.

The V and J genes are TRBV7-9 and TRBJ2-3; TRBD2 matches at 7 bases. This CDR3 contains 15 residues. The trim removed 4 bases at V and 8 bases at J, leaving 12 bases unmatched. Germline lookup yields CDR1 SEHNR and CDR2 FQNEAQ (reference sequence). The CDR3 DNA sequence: TGTGCCAGCAGCTCACAGACTAGCTCGGTTGGTACGCAGTATTTT. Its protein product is CASSSQTSSVGTQYF. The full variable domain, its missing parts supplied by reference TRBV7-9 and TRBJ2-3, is DTGVSQNPRHKITKRGQNVTFRCDPISEHNRLYWYRQTLGQGPEFLTYFQNEAQLEKSRLLSDRFSAERPKGSFSTLEIQRTEQGDSAMYLCASSSQTSSVGTQYFGPGTRLTVL.

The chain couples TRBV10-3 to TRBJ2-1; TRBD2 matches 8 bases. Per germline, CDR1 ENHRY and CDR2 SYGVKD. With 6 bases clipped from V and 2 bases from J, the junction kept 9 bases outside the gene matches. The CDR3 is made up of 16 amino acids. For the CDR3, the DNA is TGTGCCATCAGCGCATTTAGCGGGACGGCCTACAATGAGCAGTTCTTC. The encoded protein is CAISAFSGTAYNEQFF.

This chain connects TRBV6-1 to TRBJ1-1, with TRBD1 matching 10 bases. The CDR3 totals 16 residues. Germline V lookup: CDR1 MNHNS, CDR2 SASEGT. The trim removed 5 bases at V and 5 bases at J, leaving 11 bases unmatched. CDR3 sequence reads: CASSPRDRGRGTEAFF. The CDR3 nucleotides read TGTGCCAGCAGTCCCCGAGACAGGGGGCGAGGAACTGAAGCTTTCTTT.

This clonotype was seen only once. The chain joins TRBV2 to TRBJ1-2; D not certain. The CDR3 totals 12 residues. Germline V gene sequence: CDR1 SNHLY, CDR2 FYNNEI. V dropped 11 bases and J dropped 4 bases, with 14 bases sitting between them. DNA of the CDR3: TGTGCCGGAGGCGTGTCTGTCTATGGCTACACCTTC. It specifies CAGGVSVYGYTF.

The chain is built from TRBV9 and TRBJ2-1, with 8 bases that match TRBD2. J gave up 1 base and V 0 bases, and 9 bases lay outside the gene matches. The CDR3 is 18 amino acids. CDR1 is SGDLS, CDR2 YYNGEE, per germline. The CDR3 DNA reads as TGTGCCAGCAGCGTAGGGGGGGCAGCGGGAGTTTCCTACAATGAGCAGTTCTTC. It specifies CASSVGGAAGVSYNEQFF.

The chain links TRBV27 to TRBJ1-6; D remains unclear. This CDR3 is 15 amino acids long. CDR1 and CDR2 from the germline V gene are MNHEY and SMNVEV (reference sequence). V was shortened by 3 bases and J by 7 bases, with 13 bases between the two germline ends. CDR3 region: CASSFLTAGNSPLHF. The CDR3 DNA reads TGTGCCAGCAGTTTTCTCACTGCGGGGAATTCACCCCTCCACTTT.

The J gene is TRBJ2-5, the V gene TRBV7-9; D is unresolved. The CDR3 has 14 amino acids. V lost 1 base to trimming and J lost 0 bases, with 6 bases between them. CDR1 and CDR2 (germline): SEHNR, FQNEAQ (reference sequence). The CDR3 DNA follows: TGTGCCAGCAGCTTAGGTGCCAACCAAGAGACCCAGTACTTC. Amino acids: CASSLGANQETQYF.

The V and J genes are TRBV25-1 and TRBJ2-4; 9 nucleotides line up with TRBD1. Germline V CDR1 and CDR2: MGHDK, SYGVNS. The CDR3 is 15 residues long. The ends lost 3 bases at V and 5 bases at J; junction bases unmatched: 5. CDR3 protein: CASSDSWTGENIQYF. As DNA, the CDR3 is TGTGCCAGCAGTGATTCCTGGACAGGGGAAAACATTCAGTACTTC.

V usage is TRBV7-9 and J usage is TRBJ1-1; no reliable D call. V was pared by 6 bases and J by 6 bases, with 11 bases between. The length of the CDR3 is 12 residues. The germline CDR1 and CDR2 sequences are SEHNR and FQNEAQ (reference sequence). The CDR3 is CASSKDTPEAFF. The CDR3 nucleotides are TGTGCCAGCAGTAAAGACACACCTGAAGCTTTCTTT.

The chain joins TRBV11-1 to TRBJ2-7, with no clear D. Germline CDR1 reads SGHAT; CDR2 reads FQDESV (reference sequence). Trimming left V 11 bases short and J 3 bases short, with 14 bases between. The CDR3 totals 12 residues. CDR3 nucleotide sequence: TGTGCCTGCTCGAAAGACGGCTACGAGCAGTACTTC. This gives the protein CACSKDGYEQYF.

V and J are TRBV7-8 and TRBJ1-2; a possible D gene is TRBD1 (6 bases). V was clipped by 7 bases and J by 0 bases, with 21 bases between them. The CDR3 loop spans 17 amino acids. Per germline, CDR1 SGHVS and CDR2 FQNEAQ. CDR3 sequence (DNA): TGTGCCAGCACAGGCCTTGGGGGCGCGGGGGCTAACTATGGCTACACCTTC. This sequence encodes CASTGLGGAGANYGYTF.

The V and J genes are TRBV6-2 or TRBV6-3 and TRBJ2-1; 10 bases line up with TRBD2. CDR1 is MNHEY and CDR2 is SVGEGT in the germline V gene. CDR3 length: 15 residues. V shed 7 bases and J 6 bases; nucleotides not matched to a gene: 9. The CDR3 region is CASKQSGRGSNEQFF. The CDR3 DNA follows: TGTGCCAGCAAACAAAGCGGGAGGGGTAGCAATGAGCAGTTCTTC.

Written as DNA, the CDR3 is TGTGCCTGGAGTGCCGTCCCCCGGGATGGAAACACCATATATTTT. Translating it yields CAWSAVPRDGNTIYF. The V and J genes are TRBV30 and TRBJ1-3, with D unresolved. V lost 1 base to trimming and J lost 3 bases, with 13 bases between them. CDR1 is GTSNPN, CDR2 SVGIG, per germline (reference sequence). This CDR3 has 15 amino acids.

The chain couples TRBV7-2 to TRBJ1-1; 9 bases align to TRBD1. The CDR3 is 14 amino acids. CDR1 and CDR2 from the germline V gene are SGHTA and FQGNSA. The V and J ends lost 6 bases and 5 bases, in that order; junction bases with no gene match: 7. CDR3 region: CASRQGARGTEAFF. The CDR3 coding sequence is TGTGCCAGCAGACAGGGGGCTCGTGGAACTGAAGCTTTCTTT.

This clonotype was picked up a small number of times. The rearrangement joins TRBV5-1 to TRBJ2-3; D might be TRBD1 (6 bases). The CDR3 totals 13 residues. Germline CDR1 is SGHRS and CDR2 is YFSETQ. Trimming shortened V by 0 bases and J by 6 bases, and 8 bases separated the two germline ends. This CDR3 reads CASSLEGVDTQYF. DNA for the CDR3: TGCGCCAGCAGCTTGGAGGGGGTTGATACGCAGTATTTT.

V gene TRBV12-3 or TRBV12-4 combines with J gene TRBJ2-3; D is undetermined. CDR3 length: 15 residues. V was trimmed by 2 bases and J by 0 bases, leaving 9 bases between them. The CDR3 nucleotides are TGTGCCAGCAGTTTAATTGCGGCTAGCACAGATACGCAGTATTTT. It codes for CASSLIAASTDTQYF.

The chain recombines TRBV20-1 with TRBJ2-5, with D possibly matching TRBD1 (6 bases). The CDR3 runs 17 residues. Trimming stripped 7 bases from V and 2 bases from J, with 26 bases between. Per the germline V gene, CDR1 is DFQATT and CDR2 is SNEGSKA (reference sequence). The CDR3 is CSVTYSSSPTGQETQYF. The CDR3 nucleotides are TGCAGTGTCACTTACTCTTCGAGTCCGACAGGACAAGAGACCCAGTACTTC.

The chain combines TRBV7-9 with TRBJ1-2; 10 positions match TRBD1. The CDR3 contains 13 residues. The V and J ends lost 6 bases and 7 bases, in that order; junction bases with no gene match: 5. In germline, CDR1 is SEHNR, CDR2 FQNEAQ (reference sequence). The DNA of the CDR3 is TGTGCCAGCAGGCTGAGGACAGGGGGTGGCTACACCTTC. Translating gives CASRLRTGGGYTF.

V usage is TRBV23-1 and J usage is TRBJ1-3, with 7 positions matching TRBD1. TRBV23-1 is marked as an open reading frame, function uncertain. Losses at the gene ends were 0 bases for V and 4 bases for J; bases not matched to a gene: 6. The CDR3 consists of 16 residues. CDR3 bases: TGCGCCAGCAGTCAATCTCCACAGGGGAACGGAAACACCATATATTTT. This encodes CASSQSPQGNGNTIYF.

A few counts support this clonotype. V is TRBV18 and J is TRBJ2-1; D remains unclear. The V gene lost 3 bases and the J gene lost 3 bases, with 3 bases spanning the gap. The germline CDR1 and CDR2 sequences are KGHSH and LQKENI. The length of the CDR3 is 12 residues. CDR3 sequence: CASSPDYNEQFF. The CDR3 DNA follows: TGTGCCAGCTCACCCGACTACAATGAGCAGTTCTTC.

CDR3 nucleotides: TGTGCCAGCAGCTTAGCGGGGGCGGGAGAACCCCGGTACTTC. This encodes CASSLAGAGEPRYF. The rearrangement links TRBV7-2 to TRBJ2-7, with D perhaps TRBD2 (7 bases). Germline V lookup: CDR1 SGHTA, CDR2 FQGNSA. This CDR3 region has 14 residues. V was cut by 0 bases and J by 12 bases, with 18 bases left in between.

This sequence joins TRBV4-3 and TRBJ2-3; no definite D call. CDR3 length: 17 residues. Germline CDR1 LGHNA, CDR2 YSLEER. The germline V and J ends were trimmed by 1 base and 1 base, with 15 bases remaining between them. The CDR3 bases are TGCGCCAGCAGCCAAGGCTCGGGCAGACCACGCACAGATACGCAGTATTTT. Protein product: CASSQGSGRPRTDTQYF.

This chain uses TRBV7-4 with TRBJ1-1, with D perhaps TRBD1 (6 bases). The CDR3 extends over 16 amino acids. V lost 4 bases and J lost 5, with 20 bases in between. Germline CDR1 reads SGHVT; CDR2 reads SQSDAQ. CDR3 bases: TGTGCCAGCAGCTCGGATTCCACAGGGTTTACGACTGAAGCTTTCTTT. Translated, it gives CASSSDSTGFTTEAFF.

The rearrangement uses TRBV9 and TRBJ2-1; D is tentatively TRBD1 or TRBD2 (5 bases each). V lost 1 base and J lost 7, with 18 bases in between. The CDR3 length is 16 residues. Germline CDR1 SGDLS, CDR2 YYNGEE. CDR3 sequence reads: CASSVLPGTPGNEQFF. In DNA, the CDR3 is TGTGCCAGCAGCGTACTACCCGGGACCCCGGGGAATGAGCAGTTCTTC.

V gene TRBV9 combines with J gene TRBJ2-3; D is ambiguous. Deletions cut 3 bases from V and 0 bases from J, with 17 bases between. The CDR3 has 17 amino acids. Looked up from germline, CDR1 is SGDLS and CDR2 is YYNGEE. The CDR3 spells CASSETPSRSSTDTQYF. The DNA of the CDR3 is TGTGCCAGCAGCGAGACCCCCTCCAGAAGCAGCACAGATACGCAGTATTTT.

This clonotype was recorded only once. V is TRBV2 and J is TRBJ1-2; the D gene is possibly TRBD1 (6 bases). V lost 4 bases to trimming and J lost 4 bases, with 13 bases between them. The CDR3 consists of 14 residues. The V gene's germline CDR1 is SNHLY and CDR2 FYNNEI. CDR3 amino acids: CASSAGGGAYGYTF. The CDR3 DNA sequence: TGTGCCAGCAGTGCAGGAGGGGGAGCCTATGGCTACACCTTC.

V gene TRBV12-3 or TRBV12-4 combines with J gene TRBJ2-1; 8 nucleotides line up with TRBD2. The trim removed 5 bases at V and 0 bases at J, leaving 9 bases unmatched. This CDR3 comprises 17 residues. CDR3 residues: CASSLLAGRDSYNEQFF. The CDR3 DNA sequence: TGTGCCAGCAGTCTGTTAGCGGGAAGGGACTCCTACAATGAGCAGTTCTTC.

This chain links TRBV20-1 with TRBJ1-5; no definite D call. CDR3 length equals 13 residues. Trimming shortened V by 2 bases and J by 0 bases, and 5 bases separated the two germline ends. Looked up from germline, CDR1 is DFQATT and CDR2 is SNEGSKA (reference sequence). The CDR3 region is CSARLLSNQPQHF. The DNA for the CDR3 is TGCAGTGCTAGACTCCTTAGCAATCAGCCCCAGCATTTT.

CDR3 DNA sequence: TGTGCCAGCAGCCCCCGCGGGGCCCATTCCTACGAGCAGTACTTC. The encoded protein is CASSPRGAHSYEQYF. The chain has TRBV12-3 or TRBV12-4 and TRBJ2-7, with D possibly being TRBD2 (6 bases). CDR3 size: 15 residues. Trimming cost V 6 bases and J 1 base, with 16 bases left between them.

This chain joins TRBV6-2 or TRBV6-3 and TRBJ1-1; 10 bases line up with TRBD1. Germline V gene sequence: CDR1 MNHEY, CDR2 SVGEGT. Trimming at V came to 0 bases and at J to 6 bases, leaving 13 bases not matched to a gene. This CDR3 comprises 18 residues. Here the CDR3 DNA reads TGTGCCAGCAGTTACTCGCGGGACAGGGGCGCCCTAGACCCTGAAGCTTTCTTT. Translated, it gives CASSYSRDRGALDPEAFF.

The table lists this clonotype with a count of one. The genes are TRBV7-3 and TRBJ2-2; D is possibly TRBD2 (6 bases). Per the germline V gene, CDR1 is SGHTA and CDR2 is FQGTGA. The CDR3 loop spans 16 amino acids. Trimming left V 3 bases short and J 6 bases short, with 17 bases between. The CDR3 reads CASSFSRQGGAGELFF. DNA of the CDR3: TGTGCCAGCAGCTTTTCCCGGCAGGGCGGGGCCGGGGAGCTGTTTTTT.